The clone carrying this TCR beta chain was detected a few times. No antigen is known for it. V shed 5 bases and J 6 bases; nucleotides not matched to a gene: 11. Germline V gene data show CDR1 as SQVTM and CDR2 as ANQGSEA. The CDR3 runs to 14 residues. This specimen comes from a study of spatial heterogeneity in lung cancer. Overall study context: Sequencing consistently turned up more beta-chain sequences than alpha-chain sequences.

Study-wide points: More often at tumor resection than at routine follow-up, ubiquitous expanded tumor TCRs were detected in the blood.

Indicated time point: sample taken at primary tumor resection. The input material, whole RNA from tumor, nontumor lung or frozen PBMC, was sequenced unsorted. TCRdb re-called the 5' RACE reads with MiXCR, one entry per CDR3 protein. The table includes 82,000 or so distinct CDR3 sequences, approximately 12% detected once. This chain uses TRBV29-1 with TRBJ2-7; 9 bases fit TRBD1. This receptor was identified in a male donor with early-stage non-small cell lung cancer. Material: PBMCs, obtained at surgery. CDR3: CSVTPGQGSGEQYF. The CDR3 coding sequence is TGCAGCGTTACCCCGGGACAGGGAAGCGGCGAGCAGTACTTC.